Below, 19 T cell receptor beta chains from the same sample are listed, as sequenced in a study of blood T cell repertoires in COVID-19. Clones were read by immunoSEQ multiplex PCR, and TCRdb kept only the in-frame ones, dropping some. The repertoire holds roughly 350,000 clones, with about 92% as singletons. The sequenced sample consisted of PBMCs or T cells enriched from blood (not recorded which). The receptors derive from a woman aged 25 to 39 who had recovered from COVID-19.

The CDR3 loop is CASSQGPVLGGFDEQYF. The DNA of the CDR3 is TGCGCCAGCAGCCAAGGTCCGGTGCTCGGGGGATTTGACGAGCAGTACTTC. The chain has TRBV4-3 and TRBJ2-7; perhaps TRBD2 as D (6 bases). V was trimmed by 1 base and J by 5 bases, leaving 21 bases between them. This CDR3 is 17 amino acids long. Germline CDR1 and CDR2: LGHNA and YSLEER.

Written as DNA, the CDR3 is TGTGCCAGTAGCTCCGGGACTAGCGGCCACGAGCAGTACTTC. The encoded protein is CASSSGTSGHEQYF. The V gene is TRBV19, the J gene TRBJ2-7; 11 bases map to TRBD2. J gave up 5 bases and V 6 bases, and 6 bases lay outside the gene matches. Germline V gives CDR1 LNHDA, CDR2 SQIVND (reference sequence). This CDR3 contains 14 residues.

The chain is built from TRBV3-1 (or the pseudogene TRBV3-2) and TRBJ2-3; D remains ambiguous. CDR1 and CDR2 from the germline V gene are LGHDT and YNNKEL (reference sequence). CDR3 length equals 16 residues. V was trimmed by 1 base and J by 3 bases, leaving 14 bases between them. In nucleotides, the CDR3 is TGTGCCAGCAGCCAAGGCCTGGTGAAGAGGACAGATACGCAGTATTTT. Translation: CASSQGLVKRTDTQYF.

The CDR3 is CASSADRRHLGANVLTF. The CDR3 DNA sequence: TGTGCCAGCAGTGCGGACAGACGCCATCTTGGGGCCAACGTCCTGACTTTC. This sequence joins TRBV28 and TRBJ2-6; TRBD1 is a possible D gene (6 bases). Germline V gene data show CDR1 as MDHEN and CDR2 as SYDVKM. The CDR3 length is 17 residues. V gave up 5 bases and J gave up 3 bases, with 17 bases separating them.

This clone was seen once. The CDR3 is CASRAQGFYEQYF. CDR3 bases: TGTGCCAGCAGGGCACAGGGTTTCTACGAGCAGTACTTC. The V gene is TRBV6-5, the J gene TRBJ2-7, with D tentatively TRBD1 (6 bases). This CDR3 has 13 residues. CDR1 is MNHEY, CDR2 SVGAGI, per germline. The V end was cut by 6 bases, the J end by 3 bases, with 12 bases between.

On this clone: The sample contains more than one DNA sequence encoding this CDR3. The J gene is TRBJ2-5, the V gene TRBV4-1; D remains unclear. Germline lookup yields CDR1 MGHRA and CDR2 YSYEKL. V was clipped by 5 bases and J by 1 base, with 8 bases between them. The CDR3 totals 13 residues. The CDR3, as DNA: TGCGCCAGCAGCTTGCTAGTCCAAGAGACCCAGTACTTC. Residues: CASSLLVQETQYF.

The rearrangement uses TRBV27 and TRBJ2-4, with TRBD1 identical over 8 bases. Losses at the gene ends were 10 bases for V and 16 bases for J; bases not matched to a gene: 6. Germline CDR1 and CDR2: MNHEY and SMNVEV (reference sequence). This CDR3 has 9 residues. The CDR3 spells CAIWTGHYF. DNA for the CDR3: TGTGCCATCTGGACAGGGCATTACTTC.

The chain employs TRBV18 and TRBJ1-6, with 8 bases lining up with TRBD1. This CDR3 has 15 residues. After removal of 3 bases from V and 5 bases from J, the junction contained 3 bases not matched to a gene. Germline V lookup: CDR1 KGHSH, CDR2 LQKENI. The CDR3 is CASSPGQGNNSPLHF. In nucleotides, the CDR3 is TGTGCCAGCTCACCCGGACAGGGAAATAATTCACCCCTCCACTTT.

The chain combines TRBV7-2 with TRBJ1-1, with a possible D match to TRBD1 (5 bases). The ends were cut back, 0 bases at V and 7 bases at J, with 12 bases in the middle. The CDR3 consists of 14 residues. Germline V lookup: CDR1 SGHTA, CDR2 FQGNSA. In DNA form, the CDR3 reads TGTGCCAGCAGCTTAGCAAGTCGACAGCATGAAGCTTTCTTT. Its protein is CASSLASRQHEAFF.

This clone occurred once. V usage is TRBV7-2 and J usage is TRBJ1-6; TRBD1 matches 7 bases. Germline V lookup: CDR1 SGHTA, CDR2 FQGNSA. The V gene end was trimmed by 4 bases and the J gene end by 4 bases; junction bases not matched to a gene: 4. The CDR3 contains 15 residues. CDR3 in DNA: TGTGCCAGCAGCTACGGGACAGTATATAATTCACCCCTCCACTTT. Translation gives CASSYGTVYNSPLHF. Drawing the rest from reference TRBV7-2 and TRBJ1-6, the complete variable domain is GAGVSQSPSNKVTEKGKDVELRCDPISGHTALYWYRQSLGQGLEFLIYFQGNSAPDKSGLPSDRFSAERTGGSVSTLTIQRTQQEDSAVYLCASSYGTVYNSPLHFGNGTRLTVT.

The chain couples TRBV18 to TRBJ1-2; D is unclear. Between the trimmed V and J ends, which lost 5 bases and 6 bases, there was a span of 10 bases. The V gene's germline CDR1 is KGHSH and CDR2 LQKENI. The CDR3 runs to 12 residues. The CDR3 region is CASSGNGNGYTF. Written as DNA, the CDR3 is TGTGCCAGCTCAGGAAACGGGAATGGCTACACCTTC.

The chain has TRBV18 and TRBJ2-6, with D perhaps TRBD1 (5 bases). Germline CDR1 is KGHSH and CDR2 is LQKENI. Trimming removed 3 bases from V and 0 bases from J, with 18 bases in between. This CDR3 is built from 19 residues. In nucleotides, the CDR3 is TGTGCCAGCTCACCGGAGTGGCAGGGCGAAAACTCTGGGGCCAACGTCCTGACTTTC. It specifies CASSPEWQGENSGANVLTF.

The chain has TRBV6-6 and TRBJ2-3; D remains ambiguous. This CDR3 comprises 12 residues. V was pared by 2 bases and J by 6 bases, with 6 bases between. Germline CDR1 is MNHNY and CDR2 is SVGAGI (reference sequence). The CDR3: CASSYTGDTQYF. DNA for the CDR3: TGTGCCAGCAGTTACACCGGTGATACGCAGTATTTT.

The chain's CDR3 is CASSLPYTGAGELFF. DNA for the CDR3: TGTGCCAGCAGTTTACCCTACACCGGAGCCGGGGAGCTGTTTTTT. This chain uses TRBV27 with TRBJ2-2; no definite D call. V shed 2 bases and J shed 6 bases, with 13 bases lying between them. CDR3 length: 15 amino acids. Per germline, CDR1 MNHEY and CDR2 SMNVEV (reference sequence).

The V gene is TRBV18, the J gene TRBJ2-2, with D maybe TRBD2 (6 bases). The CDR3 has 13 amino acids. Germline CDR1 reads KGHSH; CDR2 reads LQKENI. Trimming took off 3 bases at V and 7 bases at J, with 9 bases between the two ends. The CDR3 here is CASSPRRGGELFF. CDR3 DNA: TGTGCCAGCTCACCTCGGCGGGGCGGGGAGCTGTTTTTT.

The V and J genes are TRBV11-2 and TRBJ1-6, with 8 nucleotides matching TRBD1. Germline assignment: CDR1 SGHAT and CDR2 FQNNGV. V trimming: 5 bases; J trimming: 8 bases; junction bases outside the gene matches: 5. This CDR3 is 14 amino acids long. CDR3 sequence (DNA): TGTGCCAGCAGCCAGGACAGGGTTTATTCACCCCTCCACTTT. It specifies CASSQDRVYSPLHF.

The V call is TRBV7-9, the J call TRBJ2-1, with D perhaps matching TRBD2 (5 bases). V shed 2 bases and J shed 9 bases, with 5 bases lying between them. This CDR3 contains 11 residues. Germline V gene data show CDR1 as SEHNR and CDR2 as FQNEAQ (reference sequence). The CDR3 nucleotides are TGTGCCAGCAGCTTACGGGGTGAGCAGTTCTTC. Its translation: CASSLRGEQFF.

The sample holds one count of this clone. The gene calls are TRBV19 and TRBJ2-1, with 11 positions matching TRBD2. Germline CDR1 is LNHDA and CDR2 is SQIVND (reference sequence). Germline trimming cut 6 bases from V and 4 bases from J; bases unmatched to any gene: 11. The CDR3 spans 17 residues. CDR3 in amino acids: CASSPGLAVIRYNEQFF. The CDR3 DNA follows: TGTGCCAGTAGCCCGGGACTAGCGGTCATTAGATACAATGAGCAGTTCTTC. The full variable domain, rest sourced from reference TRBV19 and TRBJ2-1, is DGGITQSPKYLFRKEGQNVTLSCEQNLNHDAMYWYRQDPGQGLRLIYYSQIVNDFQKGDIAEGYSVSREKKESFPLTVTSAQKNPTAFYLCASSPGLAVIRYNEQFFGPGTRLTVL.

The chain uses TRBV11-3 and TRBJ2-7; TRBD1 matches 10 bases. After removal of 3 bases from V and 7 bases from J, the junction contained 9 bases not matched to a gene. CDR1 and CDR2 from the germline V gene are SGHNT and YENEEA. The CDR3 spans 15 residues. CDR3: CASSFPPGTGEEQYF. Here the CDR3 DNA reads TGTGCCAGCAGCTTCCCCCCAGGGACAGGGGAAGAGCAGTACTTC.